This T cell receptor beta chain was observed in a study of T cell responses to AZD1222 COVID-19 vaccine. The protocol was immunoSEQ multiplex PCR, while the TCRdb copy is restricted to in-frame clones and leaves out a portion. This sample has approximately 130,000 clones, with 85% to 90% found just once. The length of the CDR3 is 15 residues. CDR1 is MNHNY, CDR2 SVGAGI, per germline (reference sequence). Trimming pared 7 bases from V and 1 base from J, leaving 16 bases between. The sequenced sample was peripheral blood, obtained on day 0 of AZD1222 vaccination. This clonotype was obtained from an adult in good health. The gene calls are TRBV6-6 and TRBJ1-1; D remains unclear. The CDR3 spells CASNRRISGNTEAFF. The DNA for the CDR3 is TGTGCCAGCAACAGAAGAATCTCCGGGAACACTGAAGCTTTCTTT.